The next 5 T cell receptor beta chains were all read from a single sample in a study of blood T cell repertoires in COVID-19. Assay: immunoSEQ multiplex PCR; the TCRdb copy retains only in-frame clones and omits some. The sample includes about 46,000 clones, around 83% of them seen just once. The sequenced material came from peripheral blood. The receptors derive from a man aged 55 to 70 with active COVID-19.

This clone was picked up one time. The chain carries TRBV11-2 and TRBJ2-1; 15 bases match TRBD2. Germline CDR1 SGHAT, CDR2 FQNNGV. Trimming removed 5 bases from V and 7 bases from J; junction bases left unmatched: 6. The CDR3 has 16 amino acids. The CDR3 region has the DNA TGTGCCAGCAGCCGGACTAGCGGGAGGGCCGGTAATGAGCAGTTCTTC. Protein: CASSRTSGRAGNEQFF.

V and J are TRBV12-3 or TRBV12-4 and TRBJ1-2; D is possibly TRBD1 (6 bases). CDR3 length: 13 amino acids. Trimming left V 5 bases short and J 4 bases short, with 11 bases between. The chain's CDR3 is CASSPTGGYGYTF. The CDR3 DNA sequence: TGTGCCAGCAGTCCGACAGGAGGCTATGGCTACACCTTC.

This sequence joins TRBV10-3 and TRBJ2-5; the D gene is possibly TRBD1 (6 bases). The CDR3 is 15 amino acids. Looked up from germline, CDR1 is ENHRY and CDR2 is SYGVKD. V shed 4 bases and J shed 4 bases, with 16 bases lying between them. The CDR3 reads CAISGGLGTRETQYF. DNA for the CDR3: TGTGCCATCAGTGGTGGGCTAGGGACACGAGAGACCCAGTACTTC.

The rearrangement links TRBV10-1 to TRBJ1-4; TRBD1 is a possible D gene (6 bases). CDR3 length: 15 residues. V shed 6 bases and J shed 8 bases, with 19 bases lying between them. Germline V gene sequence: CDR1 WNHNN, CDR2 SYGVQD (reference sequence). The CDR3: CASSSVGGGREKLFF. CDR3 DNA: TGCGCCAGCAGCTCAGTAGGGGGGGGCAGGGAAAAACTGTTTTTT.

This clone was picked up one time. The chain combines TRBV28 with TRBJ2-7; perhaps TRBD2 as D (6 bases). The CDR3 covers 12 residues. Germline V CDR1 and CDR2: MDHEN, SYDVKM. Trimming removed 8 bases from V and 7 bases from J, with 15 bases in between. The CDR3 here is CASSPLRGEQYF. The CDR3 DNA reads as TGTGCCAGCTCCCCACTTCGGGGGGAGCAGTACTTC.